The T cell receptor (beta chain) described here comes from a study of shared clonotypes between healthy human individuals. For the study at large: Each donor's CD8 memory used one plate, CD8 naive two, each CD4 subset three. Notes on the study in general: Blood was the sole source, and tissue repertoires probably differ. Non-shared clonotypes showed lower generation probabilities than clonotypes common to all four donors.

Points on this clone: The antigen is undetermined.

Produced via immunoSEQ multiplex PCR; TCRdb's table is partial and in-frame only. The profile shows over 400,000 clones, 90% to 97% of them singletons. Splitting of CD4+ cells produced CD45RA+ naive and CD45RA-negative memory subsets. With 9 bases clipped from V and 6 bases from J, the junction kept 9 bases outside the gene matches. CDR3 length equals 14 residues. CDR1 is LNHDA and CDR2 is SQIVND in the germline V gene (reference sequence). The sequenced material came from naive CD4+ T cells sorted from blood. Noted subset: CD45RA+ positively selected. The rearrangement joins TRBV19 to TRBJ2-2; 8 nucleotides match TRBD1. The receptor was derived from a woman aged 25 to 39 in good health. CDR3 sequence: CASEGQGKSGELFF. The CDR3 nucleotides are TGTGCCAGCGAAGGACAGGGCAAATCCGGGGAGCTGTTTTTT.